This T cell receptor (beta chain) was documented in a study of cytomegalovirus exposure and HLA in healthy donors. Produced via immunoSEQ multiplex PCR; TCRdb's table is partial and in-frame only. The table lists about 130,000 clones, almost 90% of them singletons. Study findings and constraints: The study labeled fewer than 200 TCR beta chains cytomegalovirus-associated. Specificity for CMV antigens was confirmed in vitro for a few of the CMV-associated chains.

The donors were members of the validation cohort, which comprised 120 subjects and was separate from the first cohort of 666 subjects. CDR3 length: 17 residues. In germline, CDR1 is LGHNT, CDR2 FRNRAP. The V gene lost 0 bases and the J gene lost 5 bases, with 17 bases spanning the gap. Regarding this clone: Its antigen is undetermined.

The V and J genes are TRBV12-5 and TRBJ2-1; tentatively, D is TRBD1 (6 bases). The sequenced material came from PBMCs. The clonotype was recovered from a man between 25 and 39 years old in good health and CMV-seronegative. CDR3 nucleotide sequence: TGTGCTAGTGGTTTGGTACTTGGACAGAACTTGAACAATGAGCAGTTCTTC. Translated: CASGLVLGQNLNNEQFF.